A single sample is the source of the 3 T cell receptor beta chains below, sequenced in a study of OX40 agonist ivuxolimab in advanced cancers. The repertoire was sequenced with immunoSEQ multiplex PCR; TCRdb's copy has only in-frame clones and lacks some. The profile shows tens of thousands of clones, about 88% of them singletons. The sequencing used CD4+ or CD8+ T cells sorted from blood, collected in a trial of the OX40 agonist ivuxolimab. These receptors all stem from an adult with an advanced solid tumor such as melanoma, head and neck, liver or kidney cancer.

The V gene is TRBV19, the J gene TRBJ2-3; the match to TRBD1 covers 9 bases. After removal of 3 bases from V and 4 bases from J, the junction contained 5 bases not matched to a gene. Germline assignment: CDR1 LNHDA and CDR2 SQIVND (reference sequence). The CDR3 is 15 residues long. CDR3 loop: CASSIDRGMADTQYF. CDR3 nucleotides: TGTGCCAGTAGTATCGACAGGGGGATGGCAGATACGCAGTATTTT.

The CDR3 DNA is TGTGCCATCAGCAGGGACTACTCCTACGAGCAGTACTTC. It is translated as CAISRDYSYEQYF. The V gene is TRBV6-6, the J gene TRBJ2-7; 7 positions agree with TRBD2. V gave up 10 bases and J gave up 0 bases; unmatched junction bases: 6. Germline lookup yields CDR1 MNHNY and CDR2 SVGAGI (reference sequence). The CDR3 runs 13 residues.

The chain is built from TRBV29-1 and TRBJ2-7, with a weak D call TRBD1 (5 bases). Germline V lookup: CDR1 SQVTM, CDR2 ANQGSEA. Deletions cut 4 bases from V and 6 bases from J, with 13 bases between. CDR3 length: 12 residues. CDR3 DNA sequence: TGCAGCGTTGGGGGCAGGGTGGTCGAGCAGTACTTC. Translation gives CSVGGRVVEQYF.